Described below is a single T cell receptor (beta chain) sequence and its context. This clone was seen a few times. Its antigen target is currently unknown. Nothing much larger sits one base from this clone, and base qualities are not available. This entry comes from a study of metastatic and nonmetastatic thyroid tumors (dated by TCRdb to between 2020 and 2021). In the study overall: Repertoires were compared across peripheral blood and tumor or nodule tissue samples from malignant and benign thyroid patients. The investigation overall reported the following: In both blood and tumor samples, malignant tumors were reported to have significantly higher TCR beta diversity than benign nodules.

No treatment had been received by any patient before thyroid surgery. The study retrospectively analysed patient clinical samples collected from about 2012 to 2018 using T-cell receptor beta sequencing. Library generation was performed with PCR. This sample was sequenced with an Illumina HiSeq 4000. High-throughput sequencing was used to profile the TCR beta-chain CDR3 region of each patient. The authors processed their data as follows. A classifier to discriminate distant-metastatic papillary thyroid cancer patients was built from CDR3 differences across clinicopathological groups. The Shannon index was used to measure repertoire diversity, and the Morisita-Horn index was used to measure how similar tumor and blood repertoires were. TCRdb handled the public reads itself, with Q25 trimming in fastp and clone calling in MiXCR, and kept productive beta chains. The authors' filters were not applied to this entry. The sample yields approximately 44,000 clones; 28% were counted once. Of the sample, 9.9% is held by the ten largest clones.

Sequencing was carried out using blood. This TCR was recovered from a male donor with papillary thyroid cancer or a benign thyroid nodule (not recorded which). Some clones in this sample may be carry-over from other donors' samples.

The DNA is as follows: TGTGCCAGCAGCCCCGGGGGGCTAGCGGGAGAGACCCAGTACTTC. It codes for CASSPGGLAGETQYF. This chain is built from TRBV5-6 and TRBJ2-5, and 8 bases in between align with TRBD2. The CDR3 goes from the cysteine to the phenylalanine over 15 residues. Of all the DNA, just the CDR3 is kept, 45 bases in frame from base 1. CDR1 and CDR2 are read off the germline V gene as SGHDT and YYEEEE. From V the trimming removes 4 bases and from J it removes 4 bases, while the gene matches leave 9 bases of the junction unaccounted for.